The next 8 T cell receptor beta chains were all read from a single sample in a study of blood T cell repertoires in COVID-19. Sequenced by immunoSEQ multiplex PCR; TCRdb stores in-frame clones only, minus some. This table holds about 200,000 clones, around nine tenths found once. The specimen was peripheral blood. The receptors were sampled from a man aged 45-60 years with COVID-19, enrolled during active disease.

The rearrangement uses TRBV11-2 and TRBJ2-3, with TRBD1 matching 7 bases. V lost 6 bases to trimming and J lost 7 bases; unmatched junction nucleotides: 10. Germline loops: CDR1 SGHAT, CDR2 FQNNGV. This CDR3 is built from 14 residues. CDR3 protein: CASSGAGGLHTQYF. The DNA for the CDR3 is TGTGCCAGCAGTGGGGCAGGGGGTCTGCATACGCAGTATTTT.

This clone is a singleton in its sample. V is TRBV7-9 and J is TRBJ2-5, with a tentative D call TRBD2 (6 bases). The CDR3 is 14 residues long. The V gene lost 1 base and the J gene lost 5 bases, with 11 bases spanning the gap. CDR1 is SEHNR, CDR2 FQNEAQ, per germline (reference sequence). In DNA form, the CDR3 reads TGTGCCAGCAGCTTAGTTGGAGGGGTGGAGACCCAGTACTTC. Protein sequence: CASSLVGGVETQYF.

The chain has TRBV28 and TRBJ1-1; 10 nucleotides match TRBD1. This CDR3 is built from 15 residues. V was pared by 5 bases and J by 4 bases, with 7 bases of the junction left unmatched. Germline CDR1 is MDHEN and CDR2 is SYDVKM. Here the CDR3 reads CASSDWTGGFTEAFF. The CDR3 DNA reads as TGTGCCAGCAGTGATTGGACAGGGGGTTTCACTGAAGCTTTCTTT.

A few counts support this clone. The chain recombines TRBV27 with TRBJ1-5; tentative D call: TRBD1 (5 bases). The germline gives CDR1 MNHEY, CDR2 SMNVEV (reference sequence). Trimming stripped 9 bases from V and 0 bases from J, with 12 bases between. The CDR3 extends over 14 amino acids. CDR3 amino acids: CARIGGNSNQPQHF. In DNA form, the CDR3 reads TGTGCCAGGATTGGGGGGAATAGCAATCAGCCCCAGCATTTT.

CDR3 loop: CASRVGGGNQPQHF. CDR3 DNA: TGTGCCAGTAGGGTAGGGGGTGGCAATCAGCCCCAGCATTTT. The V call is TRBV19, the J call TRBJ1-5; weak D call: TRBD1 (6 bases). V was trimmed by 6 bases and J by 2 bases, leaving 11 bases between them. The CDR3 has 14 amino acids. Germline CDR1 and CDR2: LNHDA and SQIVND (reference sequence).

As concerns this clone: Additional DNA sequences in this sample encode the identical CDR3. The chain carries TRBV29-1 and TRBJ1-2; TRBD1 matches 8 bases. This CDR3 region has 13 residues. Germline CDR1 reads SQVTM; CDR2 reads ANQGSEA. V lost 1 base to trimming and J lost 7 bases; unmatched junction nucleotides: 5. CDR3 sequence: CSVEGQGAGGYTF. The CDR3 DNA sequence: TGCAGCGTTGAAGGGCAGGGGGCGGGTGGCTACACCTTC.

Here the CDR3 reads CASSPDRAGSTEAFF. Written as DNA, the CDR3 is TGCGCCAGCAGCCCGGACAGGGCTGGGAGCACTGAAGCTTTCTTT. This chain connects TRBV5-1 to TRBJ1-1; 8 bases are a match to TRBD1. The CDR3 contains 15 residues. Germline trimming cut 4 bases from V and 4 bases from J; bases unmatched to any gene: 9. Germline V gives CDR1 SGHRS, CDR2 YFSETQ. The complete variable domain, with remaining parts taken from reference TRBV5-1 and TRBJ1-1, reads KAGVTQTPRYLIKTRGQQVTLSCSPISGHRSVSWYQQTPGQGLQFLFEYFSETQRNKGNFPGRFSGRQFSNSRSEMNVSTLELGDSALYLCASSPDRAGSTEAFFGQGTRLTVV.

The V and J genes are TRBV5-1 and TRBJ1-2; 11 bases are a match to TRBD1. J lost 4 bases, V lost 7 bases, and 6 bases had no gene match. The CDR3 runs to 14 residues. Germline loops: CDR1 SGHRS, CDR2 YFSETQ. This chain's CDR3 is CASGGTGGLYGYTF. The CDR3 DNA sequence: TGCGCCAGCGGCGGGACAGGGGGGCTCTATGGCTACACCTTC.